This entry describes one TCR beta chain. No antigen is known for it. At the end of about ten days of culture, CD4+ T cells were isolated. The person was diagnosed with PCR-confirmed SARS-CoV-2 infection between March and December 2020. Each participant was given two doses of one vaccine (BNT162b2 or mRNA-1273). The data belong to a study of vaccination effects on CD4 cells after COVID-19. Study at large: Three convalescent patients underwent early and late post-vaccination sampling.

Germline-derived CDR1 and CDR2 are WNHNN and SYGVQD (reference sequence). V gave up 5 bases and J gave up 9 bases; unmatched junction bases: 8. The CDR3 is made up of 16 amino acids. Libraries were prepared by immunoSEQ multiplex PCR; TCRdb keeps only in-frame clonotypes and omits some of them. The table shows about 44,000 clones, with 76% occurring only once. Study findings and constraints: Convalescents' post-vaccine spike-reactive clones were mainly new, vaccine-induced. The study dataset contains few convalescent patients and includes no early post-infection timepoints.

This clonotype was obtained from a human donor who had a prior SARS-CoV-2 infection. Sequenced here: CD4+ T cells from PBMCs cultured without peptide, sampled after COVID-19 vaccination. The rearrangement uses TRBV10-1 and TRBJ2-1, with TRBD2 identical over 15 bases. CDR3 amino acids: CASSLPGLAGGTEQFF. The CDR3 nucleotides read TGCGCCAGCAGTTTACCTGGACTAGCGGGGGGGACTGAGCAGTTCTTC.